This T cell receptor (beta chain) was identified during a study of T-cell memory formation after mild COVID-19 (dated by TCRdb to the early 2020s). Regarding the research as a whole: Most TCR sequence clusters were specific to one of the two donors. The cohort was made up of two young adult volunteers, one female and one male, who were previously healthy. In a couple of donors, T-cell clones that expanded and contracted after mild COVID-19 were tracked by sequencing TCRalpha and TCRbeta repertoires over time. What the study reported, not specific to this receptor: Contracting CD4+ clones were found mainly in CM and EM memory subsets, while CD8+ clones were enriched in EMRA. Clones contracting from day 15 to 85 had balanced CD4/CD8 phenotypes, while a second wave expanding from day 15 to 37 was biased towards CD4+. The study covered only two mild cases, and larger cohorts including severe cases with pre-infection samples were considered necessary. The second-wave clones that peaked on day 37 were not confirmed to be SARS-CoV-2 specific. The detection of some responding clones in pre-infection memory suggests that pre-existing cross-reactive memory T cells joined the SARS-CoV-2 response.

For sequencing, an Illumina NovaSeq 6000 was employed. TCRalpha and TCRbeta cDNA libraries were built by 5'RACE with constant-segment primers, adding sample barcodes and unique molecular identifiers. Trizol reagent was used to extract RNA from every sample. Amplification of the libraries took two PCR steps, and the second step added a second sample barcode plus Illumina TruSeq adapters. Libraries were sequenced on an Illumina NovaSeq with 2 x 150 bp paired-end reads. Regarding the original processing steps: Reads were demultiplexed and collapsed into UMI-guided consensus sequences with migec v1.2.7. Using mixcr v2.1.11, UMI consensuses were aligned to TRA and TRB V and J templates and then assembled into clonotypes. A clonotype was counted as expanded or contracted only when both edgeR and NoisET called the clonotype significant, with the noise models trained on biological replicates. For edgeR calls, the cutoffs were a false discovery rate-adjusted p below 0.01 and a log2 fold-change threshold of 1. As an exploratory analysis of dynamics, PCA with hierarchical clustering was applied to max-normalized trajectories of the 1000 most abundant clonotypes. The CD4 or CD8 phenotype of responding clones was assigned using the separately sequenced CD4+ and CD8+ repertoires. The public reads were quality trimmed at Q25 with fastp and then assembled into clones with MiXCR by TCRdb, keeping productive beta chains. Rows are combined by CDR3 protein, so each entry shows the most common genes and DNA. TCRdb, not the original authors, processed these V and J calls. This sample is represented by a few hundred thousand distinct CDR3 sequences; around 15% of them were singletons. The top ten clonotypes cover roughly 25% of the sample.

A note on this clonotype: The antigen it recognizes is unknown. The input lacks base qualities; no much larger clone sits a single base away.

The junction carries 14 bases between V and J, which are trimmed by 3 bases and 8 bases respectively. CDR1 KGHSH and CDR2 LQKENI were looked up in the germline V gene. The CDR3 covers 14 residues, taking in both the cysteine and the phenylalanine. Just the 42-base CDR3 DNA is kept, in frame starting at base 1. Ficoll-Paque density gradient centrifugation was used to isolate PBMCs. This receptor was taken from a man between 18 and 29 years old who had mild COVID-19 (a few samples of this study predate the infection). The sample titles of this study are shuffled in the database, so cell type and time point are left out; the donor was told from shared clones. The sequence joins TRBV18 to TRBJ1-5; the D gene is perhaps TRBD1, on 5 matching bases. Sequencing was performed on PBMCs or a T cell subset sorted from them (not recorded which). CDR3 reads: CASSPRTGFEPQHF. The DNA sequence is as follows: TGTGCCAGCTCACCCCGAACAGGTTTCGAGCCCCAGCATTTT.